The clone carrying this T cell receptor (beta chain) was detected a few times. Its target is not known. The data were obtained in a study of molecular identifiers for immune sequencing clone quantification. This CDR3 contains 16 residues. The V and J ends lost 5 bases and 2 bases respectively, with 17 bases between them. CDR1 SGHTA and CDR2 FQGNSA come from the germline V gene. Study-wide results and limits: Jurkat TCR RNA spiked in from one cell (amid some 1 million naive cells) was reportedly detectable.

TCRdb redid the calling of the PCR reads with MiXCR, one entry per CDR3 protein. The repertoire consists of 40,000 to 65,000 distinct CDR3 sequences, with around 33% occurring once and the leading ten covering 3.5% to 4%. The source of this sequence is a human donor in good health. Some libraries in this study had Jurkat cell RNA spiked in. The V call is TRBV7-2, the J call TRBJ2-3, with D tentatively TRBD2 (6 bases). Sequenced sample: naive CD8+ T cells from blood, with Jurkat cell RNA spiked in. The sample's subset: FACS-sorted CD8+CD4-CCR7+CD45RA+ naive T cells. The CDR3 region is CASSRGTGTYTDTQYF. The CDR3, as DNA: TGTGCCAGCAGCCGGGGGACGGGAACCTACACAGATACGCAGTATTTT.